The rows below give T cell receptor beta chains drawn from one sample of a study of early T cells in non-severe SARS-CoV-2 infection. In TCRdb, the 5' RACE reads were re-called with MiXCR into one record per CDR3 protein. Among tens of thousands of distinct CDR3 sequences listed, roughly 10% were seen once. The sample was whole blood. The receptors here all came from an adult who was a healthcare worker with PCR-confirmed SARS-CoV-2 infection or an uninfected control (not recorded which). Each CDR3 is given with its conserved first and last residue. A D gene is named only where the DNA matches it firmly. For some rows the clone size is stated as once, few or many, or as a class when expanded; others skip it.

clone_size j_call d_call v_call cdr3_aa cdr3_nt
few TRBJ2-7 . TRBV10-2 CASTTAERALNSYEQYF TGCGCCAGCACCACAGCTGAGAGGGCACTAAACTCCTACGAGCAGTACTTC
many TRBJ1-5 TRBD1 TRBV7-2 CASSQQGEQPQHF TGTGCCAGCAGTCAACAGGGGGAGCAGCCCCAGCATTTT
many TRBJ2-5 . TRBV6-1 CARKSGVGIGIQYF TGTGCCAGAAAGAGTGGGGTGGGCATAGGTATCCAGTACTTC
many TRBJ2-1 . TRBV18 CASSPSEVEQFF TGTGCCAGCTCACCATCTGAGGTTGAGCAGTTCTTC
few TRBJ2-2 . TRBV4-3 CASSRGDFPPGELFF TGCGCCAGCTCCCGAGGGGACTTCCCCCCCGGGGAGCTGTTTTTT
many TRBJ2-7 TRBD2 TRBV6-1 CASSGGTSGNYEQYF TGTGCCAGCAGTGGTGGGACTAGCGGGAACTACGAGCAGTACTTC
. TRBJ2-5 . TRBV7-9 CASSLAAQETQYF TGTGCCAGCAGCTTGGCGGCTCAAGAGACCCAGTACTTC
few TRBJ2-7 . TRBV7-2 CASSLENRYEQYF TGTGCCAGCAGCTTAGAGAATCGGTACGAGCAGTACTTC
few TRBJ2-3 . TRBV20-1 CSAPLRAGYTDTQYF TGCAGTGCCCCCCTCCGGGCAGGATACACAGATACGCAGTATTTT
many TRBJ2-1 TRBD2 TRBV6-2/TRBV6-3 CASSYDTGTSGTDEQFF TGTGCCAGCAGTTACGATACCGGGACTAGCGGGACGGATGAGCAGTTCTTC
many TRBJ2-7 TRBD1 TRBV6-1 CASIGDSLYEQYF TGTGCCAGCATTGGGGACAGCCTCTACGAGCAGTACTTC
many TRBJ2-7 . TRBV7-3 CASSATHGSYEQYF TGTGCCAGCAGCGCGACCCACGGGTCCTACGAGCAGTACTTC
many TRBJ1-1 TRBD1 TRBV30 CAWSRQGGEAFF TGTGCCTGGAGCCGACAGGGTGGTGAAGCTTTCTTT
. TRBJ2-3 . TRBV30 CAWDSSIRDTQYF TGTGCCTGGGACTCTTCGATCCGCGATACGCAGTATTTT
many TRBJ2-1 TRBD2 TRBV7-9 CASSPGWTSGNDEQFF TGTGCCAGCAGCCCGGGTTGGACTAGCGGGAATGATGAGCAGTTCTTC
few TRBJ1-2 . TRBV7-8 CASSLGAGDYGYTF TGTGCCAGCAGCTTAGGGGCAGGGGACTATGGCTACACCTTC
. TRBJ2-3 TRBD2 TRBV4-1 CASSQVYRSSGRPSGTDTQYF TGCGCCAGCAGCCAAGTGTACCGGTCTAGCGGGAGACCTTCCGGCACAGATACGCAGTATTTT
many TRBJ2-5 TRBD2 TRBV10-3 CAISGLAGGTQETQYF TGTGCCATCAGCGGACTAGCGGGAGGTACCCAAGAGACCCAGTACTTC
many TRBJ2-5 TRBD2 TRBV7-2 CASSLASGFQETQYF TGTGCCAGCAGCTTAGCTAGCGGGTTCCAAGAGACCCAGTACTTC
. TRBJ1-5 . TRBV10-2 CASSEGGNQPQHF TGCGCCAGCAGTGAAGGGGGAAATCAGCCCCAGCATTTT
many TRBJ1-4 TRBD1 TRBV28 CASSQLTGNNEKLFF TGTGCCAGCAGTCAGTTGACAGGGAATAATGAAAAACTGTTTTTT
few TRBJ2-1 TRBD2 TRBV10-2 CASSSGLLNEQFF TGCGCCAGCAGCTCGGGACTACTCAATGAGCAGTTCTTC
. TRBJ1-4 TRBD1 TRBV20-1 CSASGTVATNEKLFF TGCAGTGCTAGTGGGACAGTTGCAACTAATGAAAAACTGTTTTTT
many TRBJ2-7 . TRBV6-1 CASSERVVDEQYF TGTGCCAGCAGTGAAAGGGTCGTGGACGAGCAGTACTTC
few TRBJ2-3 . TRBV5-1 CASSLLSGRGTDTQYF TGCGCCAGCAGCTTACTTTCCGGGCGCGGCACAGATACGCAGTATTTT
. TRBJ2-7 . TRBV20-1 CSAKLVWGSYEQYF TGCAGTGCTAAACTAGTATGGGGATCCTACGAGCAGTACTTC